This T cell receptor (beta chain) is from a study of blood T cell repertoires in COVID-19. Across the study: T cells, B-cell-depleted T cells, or PBMCs supplied cDNA or gDNA.

The CDR3 consists of 16 residues. Germline V gene sequence: CDR1 SGDLS, CDR2 YYNGEE. Trimming at V came to 0 bases and at J to 2 bases, leaving 5 bases not matched to a gene. TCRdb's table, derived via immunoSEQ multiplex PCR, lists solely in-frame clones and lacks some. Altogether around 200,000 clones are present, around nine tenths being singletons, with the ten largest covering 5.5% to 8%. The specimen sequenced was peripheral blood. The rearrangement uses TRBV9 and TRBJ2-1; 7 bases align to TRBD2. This clonotype was sampled from a man in his sixties who had recovered from COVID-19. In DNA, the CDR3 is TGTGCCAGCAGCGTAGGGCTAGCGGATACCTACAATGAGCAGTTCTTC. Protein sequence: CASSVGLADTYNEQFF. The full variable domain, with the rest looked up from reference TRBV9 and TRBJ2-1, is DSGVTQTPKHLITATGQRVTLRCSPRSGDLSVYWYQQSLDQGLQFLIQYYNGEERAKGNILERFSAQQFPDLHSELNLSSLELGDSALYFCASSVGLADTYNEQFFGPGTRLTVL.